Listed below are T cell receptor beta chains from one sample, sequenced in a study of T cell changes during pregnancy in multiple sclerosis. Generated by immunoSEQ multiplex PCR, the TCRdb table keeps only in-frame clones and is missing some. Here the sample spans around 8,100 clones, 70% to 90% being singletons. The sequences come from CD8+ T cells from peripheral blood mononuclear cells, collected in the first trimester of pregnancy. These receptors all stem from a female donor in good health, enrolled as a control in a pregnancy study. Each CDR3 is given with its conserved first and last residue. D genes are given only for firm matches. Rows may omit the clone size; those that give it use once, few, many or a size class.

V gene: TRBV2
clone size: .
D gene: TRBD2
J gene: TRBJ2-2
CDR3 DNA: TGTGCCAGCGTGCGGTCGCGGGAGGAGAACACCGGGGAGCTGTTTTTT
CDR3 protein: CASVRSREENTGELFF

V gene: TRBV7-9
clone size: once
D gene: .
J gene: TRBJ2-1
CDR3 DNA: TGTGCCAGCAGCTTAGGGCCCGATATTAACAATGAGCAGTTCTTC
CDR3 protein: CASSLGPDINNEQFF

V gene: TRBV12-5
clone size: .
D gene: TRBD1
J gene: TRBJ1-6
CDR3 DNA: TGTGCTAGTGGTCGAAGGACAGGGATTTATTCACCCCTCCACTTT
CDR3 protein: CASGRRTGIYSPLHF

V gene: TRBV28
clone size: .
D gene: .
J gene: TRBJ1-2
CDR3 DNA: TGTGCCAGCAGTTTATCAGGGGCGAGCTATGGCTACACCTTC
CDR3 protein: CASSLSGASYGYTF

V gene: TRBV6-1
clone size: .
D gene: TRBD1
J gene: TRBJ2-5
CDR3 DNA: TGTGCCAGCAGTGGCAGGGGGCAACAAGAGACCCAGTACTTC
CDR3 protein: CASSGRGQQETQYF

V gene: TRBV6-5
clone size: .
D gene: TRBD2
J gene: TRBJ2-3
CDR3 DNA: TGTGCCAGCAGTTACGGCGGGAGCGACACAGATACGCAGTATTTT
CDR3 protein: CASSYGGSDTDTQYF

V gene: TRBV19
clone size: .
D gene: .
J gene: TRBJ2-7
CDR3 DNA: TGTGCCAGTAGTATCACAGGGGGGGCCTACGAGCAGTACTTC
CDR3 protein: CASSITGGAYEQYF

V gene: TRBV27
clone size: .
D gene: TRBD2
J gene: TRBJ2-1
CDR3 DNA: TGTGCCAGCCATAAGGCGGGGGGCGGCTACAATGAGCAGTTCTTC
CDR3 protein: CASHKAGGGYNEQFF

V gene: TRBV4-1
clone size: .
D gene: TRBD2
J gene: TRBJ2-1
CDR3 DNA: TGCGCCAGCAGTTCGCGGGGGTACAATGAGCAGTTCTTC
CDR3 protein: CASSSRGYNEQFF

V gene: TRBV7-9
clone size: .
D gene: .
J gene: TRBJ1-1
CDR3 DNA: TGTGCCAGCAGCTTAGGAGTGTTGAACACTGAAGCTTTCTTT
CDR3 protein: CASSLGVLNTEAFF

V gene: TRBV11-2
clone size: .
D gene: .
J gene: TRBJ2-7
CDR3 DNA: TGTGCCAGCAGCCCCCAAGAACACCCGTACTTC
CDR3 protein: CASSPQEHPYF

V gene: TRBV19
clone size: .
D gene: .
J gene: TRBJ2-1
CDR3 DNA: TGTGCCAGTAGTATAGGGACTACCATCAATGAGCAGTTCTTC
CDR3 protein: CASSIGTTINEQFF